Sequencing of this TCR beta chain was carried out in a study of shared clonotypes between healthy human individuals. Study findings and constraints: Between a handful of donors, naive CD4 clonotypes were shared at a level of about 5.3%.

Using immunoSEQ multiplex PCR, the repertoire was profiled, and TCRdb retains in-frame clones only, with some absent. The sample gives 2.3 million or so clones, about 92% of which show up once; approximately 0.4% is in the top ten. This clone has only one observation. What it binds is unknown. Sequences were obtained from naive CD4+ T cells from PBMCs. Subset described: CD45RA+ positively selected. This clonotype originated in a man aged 18 to 29 in good health. Some clones in this sample may be carry-over from other donors' samples.

The CDR3 coding sequence is TGTGCCAGCAGCCGAGTAGCGGGAGGTGCCTACGAGCAGTACTTC. This encodes CASSRVAGGAYEQYF. The rearrangement joins TRBV7-6 to TRBJ2-7, with 10 bases lining up with TRBD2. This CDR3 comprises 15 residues. Germline V gene data show CDR1 as SGHVS and CDR2 as FNYEAQ. V dropped 5 bases and J dropped 2; count of bases not matched to a gene: 6.